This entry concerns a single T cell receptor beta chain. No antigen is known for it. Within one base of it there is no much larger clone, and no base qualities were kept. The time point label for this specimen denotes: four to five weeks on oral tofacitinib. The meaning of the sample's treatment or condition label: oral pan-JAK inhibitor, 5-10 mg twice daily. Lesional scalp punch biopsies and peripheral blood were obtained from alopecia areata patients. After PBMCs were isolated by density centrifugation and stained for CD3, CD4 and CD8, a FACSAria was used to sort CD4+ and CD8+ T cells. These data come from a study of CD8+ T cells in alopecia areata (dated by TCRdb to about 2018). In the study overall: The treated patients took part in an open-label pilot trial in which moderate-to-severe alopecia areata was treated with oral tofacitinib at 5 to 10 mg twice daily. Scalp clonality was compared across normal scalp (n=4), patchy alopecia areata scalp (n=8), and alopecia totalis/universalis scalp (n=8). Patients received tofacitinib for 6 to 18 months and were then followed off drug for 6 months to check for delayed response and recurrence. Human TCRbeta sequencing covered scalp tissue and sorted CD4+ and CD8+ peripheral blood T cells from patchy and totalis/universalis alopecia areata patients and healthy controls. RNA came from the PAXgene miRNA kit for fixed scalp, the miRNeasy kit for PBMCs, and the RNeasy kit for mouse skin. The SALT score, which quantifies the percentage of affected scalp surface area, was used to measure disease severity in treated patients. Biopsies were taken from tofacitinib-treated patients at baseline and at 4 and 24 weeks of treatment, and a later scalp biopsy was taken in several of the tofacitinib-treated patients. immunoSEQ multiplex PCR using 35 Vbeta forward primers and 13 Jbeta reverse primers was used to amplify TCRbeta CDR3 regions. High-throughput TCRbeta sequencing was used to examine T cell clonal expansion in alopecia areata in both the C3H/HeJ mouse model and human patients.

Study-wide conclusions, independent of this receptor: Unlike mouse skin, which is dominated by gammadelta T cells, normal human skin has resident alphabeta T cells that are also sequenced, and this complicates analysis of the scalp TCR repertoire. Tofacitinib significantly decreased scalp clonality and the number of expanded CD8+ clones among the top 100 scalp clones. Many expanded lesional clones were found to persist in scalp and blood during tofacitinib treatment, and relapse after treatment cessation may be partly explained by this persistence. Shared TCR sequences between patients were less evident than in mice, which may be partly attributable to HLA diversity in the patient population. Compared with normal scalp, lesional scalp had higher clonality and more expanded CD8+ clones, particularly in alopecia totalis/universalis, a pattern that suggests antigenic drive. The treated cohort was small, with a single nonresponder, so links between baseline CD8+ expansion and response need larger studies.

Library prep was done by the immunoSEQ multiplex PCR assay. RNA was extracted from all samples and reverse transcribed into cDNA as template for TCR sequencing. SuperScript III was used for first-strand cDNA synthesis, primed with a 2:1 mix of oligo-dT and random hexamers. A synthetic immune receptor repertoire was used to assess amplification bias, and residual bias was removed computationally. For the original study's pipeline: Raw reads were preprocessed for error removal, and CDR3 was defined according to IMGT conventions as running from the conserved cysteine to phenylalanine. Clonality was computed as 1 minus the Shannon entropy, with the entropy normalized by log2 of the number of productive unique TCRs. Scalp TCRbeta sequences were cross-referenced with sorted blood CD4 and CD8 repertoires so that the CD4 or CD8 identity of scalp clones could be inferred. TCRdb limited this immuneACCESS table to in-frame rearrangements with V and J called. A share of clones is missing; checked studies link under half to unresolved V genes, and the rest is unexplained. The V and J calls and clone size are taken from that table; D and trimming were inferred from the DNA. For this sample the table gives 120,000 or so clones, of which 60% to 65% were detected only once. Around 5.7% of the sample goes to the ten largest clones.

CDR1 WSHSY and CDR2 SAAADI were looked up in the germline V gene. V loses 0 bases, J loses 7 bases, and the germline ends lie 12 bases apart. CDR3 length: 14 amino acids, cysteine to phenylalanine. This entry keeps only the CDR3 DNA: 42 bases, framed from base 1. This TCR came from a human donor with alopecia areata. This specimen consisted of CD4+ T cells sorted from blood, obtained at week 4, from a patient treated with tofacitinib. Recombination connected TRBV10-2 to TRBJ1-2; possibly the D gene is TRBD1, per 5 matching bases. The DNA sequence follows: TGCGCCAGCAGTGAGTCTGTGGAGGGGTCTGGCTACACCTTC. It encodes CASSESVEGSGYTF.